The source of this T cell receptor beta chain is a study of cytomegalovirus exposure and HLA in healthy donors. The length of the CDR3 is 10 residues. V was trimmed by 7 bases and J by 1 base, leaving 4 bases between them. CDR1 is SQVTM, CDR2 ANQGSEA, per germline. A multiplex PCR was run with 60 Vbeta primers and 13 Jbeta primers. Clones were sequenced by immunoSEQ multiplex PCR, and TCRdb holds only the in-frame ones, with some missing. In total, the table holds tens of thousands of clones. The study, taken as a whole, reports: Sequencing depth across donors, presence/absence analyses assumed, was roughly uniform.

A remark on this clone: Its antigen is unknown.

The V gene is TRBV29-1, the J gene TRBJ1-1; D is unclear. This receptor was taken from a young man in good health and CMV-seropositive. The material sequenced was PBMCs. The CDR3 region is CSGQNTEAFF. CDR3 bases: TGCAGCGGACAGAACACTGAAGCTTTCTTT.